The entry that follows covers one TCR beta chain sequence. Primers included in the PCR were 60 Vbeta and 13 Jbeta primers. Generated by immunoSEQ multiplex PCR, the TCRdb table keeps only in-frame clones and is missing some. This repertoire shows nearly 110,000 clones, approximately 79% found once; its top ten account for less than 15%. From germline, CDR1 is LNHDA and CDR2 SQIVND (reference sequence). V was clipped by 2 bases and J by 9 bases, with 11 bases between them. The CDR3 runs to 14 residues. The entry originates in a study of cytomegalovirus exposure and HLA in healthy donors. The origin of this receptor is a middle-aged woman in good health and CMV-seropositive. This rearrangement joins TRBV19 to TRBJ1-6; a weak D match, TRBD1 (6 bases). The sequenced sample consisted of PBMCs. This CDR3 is CASSIRQATSPLHF. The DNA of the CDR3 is TGTGCCAGTAGTATACGACAGGCCACTTCACCCCTCCACTTT. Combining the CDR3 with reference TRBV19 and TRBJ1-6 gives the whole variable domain DGGITQSPKYLFRKEGQNVTLSCEQNLNHDAMYWYRQDPGQGLRLIYYSQIVNDFQKGDIAEGYSVSREKKESFPLTVTSAQKNPTAFYLCASSIRQATSPLHFGNGTRLTVT.